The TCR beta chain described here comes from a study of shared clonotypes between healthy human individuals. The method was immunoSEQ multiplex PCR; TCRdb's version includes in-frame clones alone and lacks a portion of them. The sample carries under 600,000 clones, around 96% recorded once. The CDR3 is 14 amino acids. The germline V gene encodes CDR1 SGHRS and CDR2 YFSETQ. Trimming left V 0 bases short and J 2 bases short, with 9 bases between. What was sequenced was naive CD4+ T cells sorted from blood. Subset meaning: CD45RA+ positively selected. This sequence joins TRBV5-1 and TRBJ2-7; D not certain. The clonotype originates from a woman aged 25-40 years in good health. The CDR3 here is CASSLAGSTYEQYF. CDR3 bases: TGCGCCAGCAGCTTGGCAGGTTCCACCTACGAGCAGTACTTC.